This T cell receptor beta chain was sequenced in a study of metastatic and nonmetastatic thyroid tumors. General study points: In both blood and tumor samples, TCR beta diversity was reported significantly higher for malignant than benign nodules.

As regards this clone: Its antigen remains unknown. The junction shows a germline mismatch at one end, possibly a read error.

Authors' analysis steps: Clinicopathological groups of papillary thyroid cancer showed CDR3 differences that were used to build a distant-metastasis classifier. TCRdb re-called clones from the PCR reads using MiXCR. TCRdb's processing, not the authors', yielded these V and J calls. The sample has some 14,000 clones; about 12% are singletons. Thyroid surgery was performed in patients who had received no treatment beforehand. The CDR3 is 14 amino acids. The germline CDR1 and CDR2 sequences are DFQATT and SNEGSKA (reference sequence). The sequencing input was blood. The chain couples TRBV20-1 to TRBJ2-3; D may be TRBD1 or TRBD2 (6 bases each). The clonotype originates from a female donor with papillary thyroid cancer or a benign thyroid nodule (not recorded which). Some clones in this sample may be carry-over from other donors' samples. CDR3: CSDSPRGGLHTQYF. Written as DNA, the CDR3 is TGCAGTGATAGCCCTCGAGGGGGGCTACATACTCAGTATTTT.